The clone carrying this T cell receptor (beta chain) was seen more than once but under ten times. This specimen belongs to a study of blood T cell repertoires in COVID-19. Assay used: immunoSEQ multiplex PCR; TCRdb lists only in-frame clones, some missing. Of some 300,000 clones listed, approximately 89% are singletons. Germline V gene data show CDR1 as LGHDT and CDR2 as YNNKEL (reference sequence). CDR3 length: 14 amino acids. The V gene lost 0 bases and the J gene lost 6 bases, with 11 bases spanning the gap. Sequenced sample: PBMCs or T cells enriched from blood (not recorded which). This clonotype originated in a woman aged 25-40 years who had recovered from COVID-19. The chain joins TRBV3-1 (or the pseudogene TRBV3-2) to TRBJ1-2, with D perhaps TRBD1 (6 bases). CDR3: CASSQEQGSDGYTF. The CDR3 DNA reads as TGTGCCAGCAGCCAAGAACAGGGATCGGATGGCTACACCTTC.